This TCR beta chain was documented in a study of T-cell reconstitution after alpha-beta-depleted transplantation in children. Study-wide findings and caveats: Surviving recipient cells, namely T cells and thymic progenitors, were the source of high day-60 TCRbeta diversity in some patients. A year had passed since transplant, and T-cell counts and diversity by then came mostly from newly produced T cells.

This clonotype was picked up a small number of times. Antigen unknown. The TCRbeta library incorporated unique molecular identifiers. TCRdb reanalysed the PCR reads using MiXCR and keeps one entry per CDR3 protein. This table has approximately 210,000 distinct CDR3 sequences, roughly a sixth appearing once. The ends lost 7 bases at V and 6 bases at J; junction bases unmatched: 12. Germline V gives CDR1 SGHRS, CDR2 YFSETQ. This CDR3 spans 16 amino acids. Source: PBMCs, mostly from graft donor cells, taken 360 days after TCRalphabeta/CD19-depleted stem cell transplant. This sequence originates from a male patient aged 2 to 10 who had a stem cell transplant for acute lymphoblastic leukemia, so the T cells may come from the graft donor. J is TRBJ2-1 and V is TRBV5-1, with 11 positions matching TRBD1. The CDR3 region has the DNA TGCGCCAGCTTTTTAATAGGGACAGGGGGATTCAATGAGCAGTTCTTC. Protein sequence: CASFLIGTGGFNEQFF.